This T cell receptor (beta chain) came from a study of T-cell reconstitution after alpha-beta-depleted transplantation in children. Germline CDR1 is MGHDK and CDR2 is SYGVNS. This CDR3 comprises 14 residues. V trimming: 7 bases; J trimming: 8 bases; junction bases outside the gene matches: 10. The authors prepared the TCRbeta library with unique molecular identifiers. TCRdb re-called the PCR reads through MiXCR, storing one row per CDR3 protein. Of hundreds of thousands of distinct CDR3 sequences in the sample, about a tenth were seen once. This clonotype was picked up many times. Its target is unknown. Overall study findings and caveats: Several hundred expanded graft clones reportedly supplied alpha-beta T cells about two months after transplant.

The chain recombines TRBV25-1 with TRBJ2-4; 8 nucleotides align to TRBD2. The source was PBMCs, collected before TCRalphabeta/CD19-depleted stem cell transplant. The sequence was collected from a child under three years old with acute myeloid leukemia, due to receive a stem cell transplant. As DNA, the CDR3 is TGTGCCAGCACCGGGAGGGGGGGATTGGACATTCAGTACTTC. It translates to CASTGRGGLDIQYF.